This T cell receptor beta chain was captured by sequencing in a study of cytomegalovirus exposure and HLA in healthy donors (dated by TCRdb to 2016 to 2017). Describing the broader study: In an earlier analysis of 587 of the donors, 250 to 300 Gb of sequence data and 100 million or so unique TCR beta sequences from 150 million to 200 million T cells were reported. Using immunosequencing, the study profiled T cell repertoires from roughly 650 subjects and related those repertoires to cytomegalovirus serostatus. Donor age, sex, ethnicity and CMV serostatus were compiled alongside the repertoire data. Roughly 310 gigabases of sequencing data and tens of millions of unique TCR sequences were included in an early release covering several hundred HLA-typed donors. Roughly five DR-DQ haplotypes were treated as single units for association and clustering because of strong linkage in the cohort. Class I and class II HLA loci were covered by the typing at four-digit resolution. A separate validation cohort of over 95 different subjects was used in addition to the approximately 700-subject first cohort. The study combined high-throughput TCR immunosequencing, statistical association of individual TCRs with disease status, and machine learning to predict cytomegalovirus infection status. An earlier analysis of several hundred of the donors used high-throughput TCR beta sequencing to judge whether each TCR beta V gene segment behaved as functional or pseudogenic. Genome-wide SNP genotypes for about 65% of the 666 donors were used in a later genetic analysis, which treated that subset as a discovery cohort. Among 300 to 450 genotyped donors of the cohort, an average of approximately 250,000 unique TCR beta nucleotide sequences were sequenced per donor, around 20% of them non-productive. In a later analysis, previously published TCR beta repertoires from 600 to 850 donors were re-analyzed and high-resolution HLA genotyping was added so that TCR occurrence patterns could be studied. Rather than drawing on any new phenotypic data, the later analysis identified candidate immune exposures from TCR beta sequences and the way those sequences occurred across donors. The aim of the study was to test whether cataloging public T cell receptors could identify signatures of past pathogen exposure. Typing coverage varied by locus: roughly 629-640 donors for A, B, C, DRB1 and DQB1; under 550 for DQA1; approximately 610 for DPA1; fewer than 480 for DPB1. Of the 300 to 400 genotyped donors, over 70% fell in the genetic ancestry cluster associated with self-reported Caucasian donors. All discovery cohort repertoires had been generated on a single sequencing platform. Overall study outcomes, separate from this receptor: In the study, 150 to 200 TCR beta chains were listed as associated with cytomegalovirus. Immune exposure information for the cohort was limited to CMV serostatus. At a false discovery rate of 0.05, a later analysis linked 15,000 to 20,000 TCR beta sequences to specific HLA alleles. The sequencing pipeline was judged likely to have produced a cluster of highly shared sequence variants as a technical artifact. The classifier was reported to diagnose cytomegalovirus status with high specificity and sensitivity in both the original cohort and the validation cohort. Linkage disequilibrium might explain the correlated functional status among segregating V segments, but an unknown experimental factor could not be excluded. In a later analysis, the rate of TCR association differed among HLA loci, with DRB1 alleles having the most associated TCRs and HLA-C alleles having the fewest. The authors suggested that the approach could potentially be generalized to other disease states and immunological phenotypes. In a later analysis, several top co-occurrence clusters were reported to appear linked to parvovirus B19, influenza, CMV and Epstein-Barr virus. A few of the identified cytomegalovirus-associated TCR beta chains were confirmed in vitro to be specific for cytomegalovirus antigens. Because HLA typing was unavailable for some donors at each locus, only the typed subset was used in association tests. This cohort had only TCR beta chains sequenced, and the lack of alpha or paired-chain data limited which features could be detected. A later genetic analysis associated a missense DCLRE1C variant with V-gene and J-gene trimming of TCR beta chains, and an independent cohort replicated the association. When HLA alleles, especially DR and DQ, strongly co-occurred, TCR associations were difficult to assign to individual alleles. Some IMGT-functional V segments, including TRBV6-2 and TRBV6-3, could not be distinguished by the 87-base-pair reads and were therefore excluded. Presence/absence analyses assumed roughly uniform sequencing depth across donors, an assumption that may not hold. In an earlier analysis of approximately 600 of the donors, most TCR beta V segments were observed in productive rearrangements about 90% or about 30% of the time, broadly matching IMGT annotations. A further reported finding was that TCR beta sequences accurately predicted the HLA-A and HLA-B alleles for most subjects in the first cohort. A later analysis found that most CMV-associated TCR beta chains appeared HLA-restricted, with HLA associations seemingly driven largely by CMV exposure. A later analysis found that HLA-associated TCR beta chains were more clonally expanded and had lower generation probabilities than equally common non-associated chains. Because counts were too low, 15 to 20 rarely observed V segments, including chromosome 9 orphons, were left out of the earlier analysis of about 620 of the donors. A later genetic analysis reported fewer N-insertions in productive TCRs among donors in an Asian-associated ancestry cluster than the approximately 670-donor mean. Across donors, most TCR sequences were observed very rarely, whereas some public TCRs were present in many individuals.

The cohort comprised more than 550 healthy bone marrow donors. At the time of sampling, all cohort members were nominally healthy, though unrecorded immune exposures were likely present. The donor was CMV seropositive and was included in the group of 250 to 350 seropositive cohort members. A peripheral blood sample was provided by each donor, and peripheral blood mononuclear cells were used for TCR beta sequencing. Genomic DNA was extracted from the blood cell samples with the Qiagen DNeasy Blood Extraction Kit. Libraries were made using the immunoSEQ multiplex PCR assay. For the multiplex PCR, a mixture combining 60 forward primers for TCR Vbeta segments and 13 reverse primers for TCR Jbeta segments was used. The CDR3 region of rearranged TCR beta genes was amplified from genomic DNA with a multiplex PCR assay. On the Illumina HiSeq System, the amplified TCR beta libraries were sequenced as 87-base-pair reads. In the source study's methods: A later analysis tallied 75 million to 95 million unique TCR beta chains across the 660 or so repertoires, and roughly 11 million of those chains were shared by two or more donors. To remove PCR and sequencing errors, raw reads were error-corrected and collapsed into unique sequences using a nearest-neighbor algorithm that merged closely related sequences. V, D and J gene segments were assigned by aligning CDR3 sequences to IMGT reference sequences. Each retained sequence needed at least a six-nucleotide match to both a V gene segment and a J gene segment. A rearrangement was called productive if the CDR3 had no stop codons and remained in frame with V and J, and every other rearrangement was called non-productive. Following IMGT convention, CDR3 was defined as the stretch from the second conserved V-encoded cysteine up to the conserved J-encoded phenylalanine. In an earlier analysis of more than 550 of the donors, sequences lacking an unambiguous match to a single V gene segment were excluded. An earlier analysis of several hundred of the donors called V segments functional above 56.7% productive rearrangements and segregating when the between-donor standard deviation exceeded 5%. A statistical classification framework was built to diagnose cytomegalovirus status from the catalog of TCR beta chain sequences. In a later analysis, V and J genes were assigned by comparing TCR nucleotide sequences against IMGT/GENE-DB human TR gene sequences. Using the TCRdist pipeline, a later analysis assigned CDR3 sequences along with most-parsimonious VDJ recombination scenarios. In a later analysis, each TCR beta chain was defined by its CDR3 amino acid sequence together with its V-gene family, and reads lacking a unique V-gene family were excluded. To address suspected cross-contamination and a sequencing artifact, a later analysis removed a few hundred highly shared, low-generation-probability nucleotide sequences. For each public chain, a later analysis derived a clonal expansion index from normalized ranks of inferred template counts within each repertoire. In a later analysis, generation probabilities were computed using a VDJ recombination model fitted to out-of-frame rearrangements, and the results were checked against IGoR. Hypergeometric tests were used in a later analysis to score TCR-TCR, TCR-HLA and TCR-CMV co-occurrence, with a repertoire-size bias correction applied to the TCR pairs. In a later analysis, false discovery rates were estimated by permuting HLA or CMV assignments 20 times. In a later analysis, co-occurring TCRs were grouped using DBSCAN, with TCRdist sequence similarity added in when clustering inside HLA-allele-positive subsets. Co-occurrence clustering excluded repertoires with fewer than 30,000 or more than 120,000 public chains, plus five with anomalous nucleotide sharing. TCRdb provides this immuneACCESS table in a form limited to in-frame rearrangements. Some clones are lacking; in checked studies, under half of them reflect an unresolved V gene, and why the rest are absent is not known. The V and J calls and clone size were taken over from that table, and D and trimming were inferred from the DNA. The sample table records about 150,000 clones; roughly 77% of these occur just once. Roughly 10% of the sample lies in the top ten.

A note on this clone: Its antigen target is currently unknown. Per-base quality was not reported, and no clone a single base away is much larger than it.

Unmatched junction bases come to 11, with V trimmed by 7 bases and J by 0 bases. Reading from cysteine to phenylalanine, the CDR3 counts 19 amino acids. The CDR3 DNA has 57 bases and is translated from base 1. According to the germline V gene (reference sequence), CDR1 reads LNHDA and CDR2 reads SQIVND. The rearrangement combines TRBV19 with TRBJ2-1; 14 central bases correspond to TRBD2. This TCR derives from a man younger than 30 in good health and CMV-seropositive. Sequenced material: PBMCs. The nucleotide sequence is given as TGTGCCAGTACAGAAACGGGACTAGCGGGAGTCAGCTCCTACAATGAGCAGTTCTTC. The translation is CASTETGLAGVSSYNEQFF.